This TCR beta chain was retrieved from a study of beta chain features in type 1 diabetes. The CDR3 consists of 14 residues. The germline V gene has CDR1 SGHRS and CDR2 YFSETQ. V dropped 3 bases and J dropped 3; count of bases not matched to a gene: 2. In its sample, this clone was seen a few times. Its antigen is undetermined. Other DNA variants within this sample encode the same CDR3. Study observations and caveats: For Type 1 diabetes patients, all four CD4+ subsets carried TCRB CDR3s that were moderately but significantly shorter.

Expressed TCRB transcripts were sequenced because the entire RNA isolate underwent reverse transcription. Assay used: immunoSEQ multiplex PCR; TCRdb lists only in-frame clones, some missing. The sample includes about 360,000 clones, approximately 12% of them seen just once. The sequenced sample consisted of naive CD4+ T cells from blood. The source of this sequence is a woman aged 18-29 years with type 1 diabetes. The J gene is TRBJ2-7, the V gene TRBV5-1; TRBD2 matches at 11 bases. CDR3 region: CASSSGLAGYEQYF. CDR3 nucleotide sequence: TGCGCCAGCAGCTCAGGACTAGCGGGCTACGAGCAGTACTTC. Filled out from reference TRBV5-1 and TRBJ2-7, the complete variable domain reads KAGVTQTPRYLIKTRGQQVTLSCSPISGHRSVSWYQQTPGQGLQFLFEYFSETQRNKGNFPGRFSGRQFSNSRSEMNVSTLELGDSALYLCASSSGLAGYEQYFGPGTRLTVT.